This passage covers 5 T cell receptor beta chains from one sample sequenced in a study of response to subunit inactivated influenza vaccine. TCRdb independently ran MiXCR on the RT-PCR reads; one entry per CDR3 protein. The sample includes 400,000 to 650,000 distinct CDR3 sequences, 6.5% to 8% of them seen just once. The sequencing here drew on PBMCs from blood, taken roughly 24 months after vaccination. These TCRs come from a man between 50 and 75 years old who received an inactivated influenza vaccine.

V and J are TRBV18 and TRBJ1-5; D not resolved. The CDR3 spans 13 residues. Trimming left V 6 bases short and J 9 bases short, with 15 bases between. Germline V CDR1 and CDR2: KGHSH, LQKENI. The CDR3 nucleotides read TGTGCCAGCTCCCCCAGAGAGGATGGGCCCCAGCATTTT. As protein: CASSPREDGPQHF.

The V gene is TRBV5-1, the J gene TRBJ2-3; TRBD1 might be the D (5 bases). The CDR3 totals 15 residues. V was shortened by 0 bases and J by 5 bases, with 13 bases between the two germline ends. Per the germline V gene, CDR1 is SGHRS and CDR2 is YFSETQ. The CDR3 here is CASSLEGRVIDTQYF. In DNA, the CDR3 is TGCGCCAGCAGCTTGGAGGGCAGGGTGATAGATACGCAGTATTTT.

This clonotype was detected ten times or more. The rearrangement links TRBV9 to TRBJ1-2, with 9 nucleotides matching TRBD1. V gave up 3 bases and J gave up 2 bases; unmatched junction bases: 8. The CDR3 has 16 residues. Germline loops: CDR1 SGDLS, CDR2 YYNGEE. CDR3 nucleotide sequence: TGTGCCAGCAGCGACCGGGACAGGGAGATCAACTATGGCTACACCTTC. Its protein product is CASSDRDREINYGYTF. Full variable domain (rest looked up from reference TRBV9 and TRBJ1-2): DSGVTQTPKHLITATGQRVTLRCSPRSGDLSVYWYQQSLDQGLQFLIQYYNGEERAKGNILERFSAQQFPDLHSELNLSSLELGDSALYFCASSDRDREINYGYTFGSGTRLTVV.

The chain has TRBV20-1 and TRBJ2-7; the D is unclear. V lost 2 bases and J lost 1, with 12 bases in between. Germline loops: CDR1 DFQATT, CDR2 SNEGSKA (reference sequence). This CDR3 is 14 amino acids long. The CDR3 loop reads CSARTPKLSYEQYF. As DNA, the CDR3 is TGCAGTGCTAGAACGCCAAAGCTATCCTACGAGCAGTACTTC.

V is TRBV6-1 and J is TRBJ1-3, with 8 bases lining up with TRBD1. J was trimmed by 0 bases and V by 8 bases; bases with no gene match: 9. Germline V gives CDR1 MNHNS, CDR2 SASEGT. CDR3 size: 16 residues. CDR3 sequence (DNA): TGTGCCAGCGGGCCGGGACAGGTTCACTCTGGAAACACCATATATTTT. This encodes CASGPGQVHSGNTIYF.